This TCR beta chain was sequenced in a study of CD8 T cells in Susac syndrome. The CDR3 has 16 amino acids. Trimming shortened V by 6 bases and J by 2 bases, and 18 bases separated the two germline ends. Per the germline V gene, CDR1 is SGHAT and CDR2 is FQNNGV. Reverse transcription of 0.5 to 1 ug RNA was carried out with random hexamers. TCR beta CDR3 was amplified by immunoSEQ multiplex PCR. This amplification extended across 54 Vbeta and 13 Jbeta segments. TCRdb re-called the immunoSEQ multiplex PCR reads with MiXCR, one entry per CDR3 protein. The sample shows a few hundred thousand distinct CDR3 sequences, approximately 85% of them seen only once.

V is TRBV11-2 and J is TRBJ2-3; TRBD2 is a possible D gene (6 bases). This TCR was recovered from a human donor with multiple sclerosis. Sequencing used CD8+ T cells from PBMCs. CDR3 nucleotide sequence: TGTGCCAGCAGACCTCCTATGGGGGGTGTCACAGATACGCAGTATTTT. It is translated as CASRPPMGGVTDTQYF.